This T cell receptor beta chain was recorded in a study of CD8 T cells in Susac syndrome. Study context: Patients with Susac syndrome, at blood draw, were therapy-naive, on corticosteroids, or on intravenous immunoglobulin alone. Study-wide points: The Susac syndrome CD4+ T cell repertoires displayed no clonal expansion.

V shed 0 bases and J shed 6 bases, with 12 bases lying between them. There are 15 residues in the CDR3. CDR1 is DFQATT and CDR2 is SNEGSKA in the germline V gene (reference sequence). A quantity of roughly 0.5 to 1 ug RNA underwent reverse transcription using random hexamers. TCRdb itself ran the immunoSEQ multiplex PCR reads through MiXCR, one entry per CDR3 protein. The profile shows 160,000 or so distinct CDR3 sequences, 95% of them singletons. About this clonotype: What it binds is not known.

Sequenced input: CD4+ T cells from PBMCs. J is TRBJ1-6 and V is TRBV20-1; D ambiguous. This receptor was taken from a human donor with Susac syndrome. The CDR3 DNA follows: TGCAGTGCTAGAGATCAAGAAAGCCCTAATTCACCCCTCCACTTT. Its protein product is CSARDQESPNSPLHF.